This T cell receptor beta chain derives from a study of T-cell memory formation after mild COVID-19. Study-level background: Largely donor-specific sequence clusters came from a couple of donors.

MiXCR, applied by TCRdb to the 5' RACE reads, yields one record per CDR3 protein. The sample includes 410,000 or so distinct CDR3 sequences, more than 20% of them seen just once. Notes on the study in general: The second-wave clones peaking on day 37 were not confirmed as SARS-CoV-2-specific. Cross-reactive memory apparently joined, as some responding clones appeared in pre-infection memory.

With 0 bases removed from V and 0 bases from J, the gap between germline ends came to 15 bases. The CDR3 has 18 residues. The germline V gene encodes CDR1 KGHSH and CDR2 LQKENI. A note on this clonotype: The antigen is undetermined.

This clonotype was sampled from an adult woman who had mild COVID-19 (a few samples of this study predate the infection). Cell type and time point are not known. The sequencing sample was made of PBMCs or a T cell subset sorted from them (not recorded which). The gene calls are TRBV18 and TRBJ2-4; the D gene is possibly TRBD1 (5 bases). The CDR3, as DNA: TGTGCCAGCTCACCACCCCAGGGATGGACCTTAGCCAAAAACATTCAGTACTTC. Translation gives CASSPPQGWTLAKNIQYF.